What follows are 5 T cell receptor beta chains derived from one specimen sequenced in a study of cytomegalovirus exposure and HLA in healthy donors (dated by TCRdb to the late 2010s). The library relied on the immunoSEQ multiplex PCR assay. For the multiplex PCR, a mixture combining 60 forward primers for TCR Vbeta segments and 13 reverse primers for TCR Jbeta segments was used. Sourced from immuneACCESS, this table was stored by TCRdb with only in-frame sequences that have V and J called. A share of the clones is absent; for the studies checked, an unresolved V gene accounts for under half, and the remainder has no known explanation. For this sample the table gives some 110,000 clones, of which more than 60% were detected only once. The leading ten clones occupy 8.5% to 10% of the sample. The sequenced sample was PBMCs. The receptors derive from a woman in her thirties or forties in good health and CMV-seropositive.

As DNA, the CDR3 is TGTGCCAGCAGTGAATACTGGGTAGGGGATCAGCCCCAGCATTTT. Amino acids: CASSEYWVGDQPQHF. V usage is TRBV6-1 and J usage is TRBJ1-5, with D tentatively TRBD1 (5 bases). In germline, CDR1 is MNHNS, CDR2 SASEGT. The CDR3 extends over 15 amino acids. Between the trimmed V and J ends, which lost 2 bases and 5 bases, there was a span of 13 bases.

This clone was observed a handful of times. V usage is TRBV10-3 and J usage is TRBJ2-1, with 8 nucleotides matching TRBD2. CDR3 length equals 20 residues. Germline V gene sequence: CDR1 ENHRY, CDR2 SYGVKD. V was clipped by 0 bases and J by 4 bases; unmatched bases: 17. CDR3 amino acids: CAISESDAPRRGARYNEQFF. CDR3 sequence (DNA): TGTGCCATCAGTGAGTCGGATGCCCCCAGGCGGGGGGCAAGGTACAATGAGCAGTTCTTC.

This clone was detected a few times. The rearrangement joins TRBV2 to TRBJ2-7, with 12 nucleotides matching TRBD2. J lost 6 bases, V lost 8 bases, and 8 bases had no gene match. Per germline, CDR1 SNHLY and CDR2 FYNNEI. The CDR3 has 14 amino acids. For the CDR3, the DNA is TGTGCCAGCCAAGGGCTAGCGGGGGGGGGCGAGCAGTACTTC. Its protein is CASQGLAGGGEQYF.

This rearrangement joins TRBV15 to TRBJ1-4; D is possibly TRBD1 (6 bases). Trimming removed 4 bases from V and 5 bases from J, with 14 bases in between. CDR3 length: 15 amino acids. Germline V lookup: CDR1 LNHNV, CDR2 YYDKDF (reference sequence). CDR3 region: CATSTSRGRNEKLFF. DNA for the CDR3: TGTGCCACCAGCACCTCCAGGGGCCGGAATGAAAAACTGTTTTTT. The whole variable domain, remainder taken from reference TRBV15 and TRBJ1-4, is DAMVIQNPRYQVTQFGKPVTLSCSQTLNHNVMYWYQQKSSQAPKLLFHYYDKDFNNEADTPDNFQSRRPNTSFCFLDIRSPGLGDTAMYLCATSTSRGRNEKLFFGSGTQLSVL.

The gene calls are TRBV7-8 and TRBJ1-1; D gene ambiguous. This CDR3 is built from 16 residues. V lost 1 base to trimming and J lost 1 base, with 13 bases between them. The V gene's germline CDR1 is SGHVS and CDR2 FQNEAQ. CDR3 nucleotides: TGTGCCAGCAGCTTAGTTGAGGCCAGCTCGAACACTGAAGCTTTCTTT. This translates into CASSLVEASSNTEAFF. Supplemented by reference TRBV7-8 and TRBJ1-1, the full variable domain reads GAGVSQSPRYKVAKRGQDVALRCDPISGHVSLFWYQQALGQGPEFLTYFQNEAQLDKSGLPSDRFFAERPEGSVSTLKIQRTQQEDSAVYLCASSLVEASSNTEAFFGQGTRLTVV.